This passage covers 14 T cell receptor beta chains from one sample sequenced in a study of OX40 agonist ivuxolimab in advanced cancers. TCRdb's table, derived via immunoSEQ multiplex PCR, lists solely in-frame clones and lacks some. The table lists tens of thousands of clones, 80% to 90% of them singletons, with approximately 10% in the top ten. The input for sequencing was CD4+ or CD8+ T cells sorted from blood, taken in a trial of the OX40 agonist ivuxolimab. Source of these receptors: an adult with an advanced solid tumor such as melanoma, head and neck, liver or kidney cancer.

The chain has TRBV7-9 and TRBJ2-1; 10 bases line up with TRBD2. The J segment lost 0 bases and the V segment lost 5 bases, leaving 4 bases of the junction unmatched. Germline V gene data show CDR1 as SEHNR and CDR2 as FQNEAQ (reference sequence). There are 16 residues in the CDR3. Here the CDR3 reads CASSPPSGSSYNEQFF. In DNA, the CDR3 is TGTGCCAGCAGCCCGCCTAGCGGGAGCTCCTACAATGAGCAGTTCTTC.

This clone is a singleton in its sample. J is TRBJ1-1 and V is TRBV14; D uncertain. Germline loops: CDR1 SGHDN, CDR2 FVKESK. With 4 bases removed from V and 3 bases from J, the gap between germline ends came to 6 bases. The CDR3 covers 12 residues. CDR3 in DNA: TGTGCCAGCAGCCCCTGGGACACTGAAGCTTTCTTT. This sequence encodes CASSPWDTEAFF.

The rearrangement joins TRBV27 to TRBJ1-1; D is undetermined. The ends were cut back, 2 bases at V and 2 bases at J, with 6 bases in the middle. Germline V gives CDR1 MNHEY, CDR2 SMNVEV (reference sequence). The CDR3 is 13 amino acids. The CDR3 coding sequence is TGTGCCAGCAGTTTACAGCCCAACACTGAAGCTTTCTTT. Translating gives CASSLQPNTEAFF.

The chain is built from TRBV19 and TRBJ2-1; 12 bases line up with TRBD2. The CDR3 length is 16 residues. From germline, CDR1 is LNHDA and CDR2 SQIVND (reference sequence). J lost 0 bases, V lost 5 bases, and 2 bases had no gene match. The CDR3 sequence is CASSVTSGSSYNEQFF. The CDR3, as DNA: TGTGCCAGTAGTGTGACTAGCGGGAGCTCCTACAATGAGCAGTTCTTC.

V is TRBV9 and J is TRBJ2-5; the D gene is possibly TRBD1 (6 bases). Germline V CDR1 and CDR2: SGDLS, YYNGEE. V lost 0 bases and J 4 bases, leaving 13 bases between the germline ends. CDR3 size: 15 residues. In nucleotides, the CDR3 is TGTGCCAGCAGCGTAGGGGGGACACCCCGAGAGACCCAGTACTTC. Amino acids: CASSVGGTPRETQYF.

This chain connects TRBV7-2 to TRBJ1-2; a possible D gene is TRBD1 (6 bases). Trimming removed 2 bases at V and 0 bases at J, with 16 bases between. The CDR3 covers 17 residues. CDR1 is SGHTA, CDR2 FQGNSA, per germline. The CDR3 protein is CASSLLAGDSSNYGYTF. The CDR3 nucleotides are TGTGCCAGCAGCTTATTAGCAGGGGACTCGTCTAACTATGGCTACACCTTC.

This rearrangement joins TRBV10-3 to TRBJ2-7, with no clear D. CDR1 is ENHRY, CDR2 SYGVKD, per germline. The CDR3 consists of 14 residues. V was cut by 5 bases and J by 0 bases, with 11 bases left in between. CDR3 nucleotide sequence: TGTGCCATCAGTCTTTCAAAGCCCTCCTACGAGCAGTACTTC. This codes for CAISLSKPSYEQYF.

The chain is built from TRBV4-3 and TRBJ2-4; D is uncertain. Germline CDR1 and CDR2: LGHNA and YSLEER. CDR3 size: 17 residues. V was clipped by 0 bases and J by 3 bases, with 15 bases between them. Written as DNA, the CDR3 is TGCGCCAGCAGCCAAGATCGAGCCGCTGCCTACAAAAACATTCAGTACTTC. Protein sequence: CASSQDRAAAYKNIQYF.

The chain is built from TRBV4-3 and TRBJ1-1; D ambiguous. V was shortened by 0 bases and J by 8 bases, with 13 bases between the two germline ends. The CDR3 sequence is 14 residues long. Germline-derived CDR1 and CDR2 are LGHNA and YSLEER. The CDR3 nucleotides are TGCGCCAGCAGCCAAGATATGAGCGTATGGGAAGCTTTCTTT. Protein sequence: CASSQDMSVWEAFF.

This rearrangement joins TRBV5-8 to TRBJ1-5, with D maybe TRBD1 (5 bases). Germline loops: CDR1 SGHTS, CDR2 YDEGEE. This CDR3 is 15 amino acids long. V lost 4 bases, J lost 3 bases, and 14 bases lay in between. The CDR3, as DNA: TGTGCCAGCAGCCCCACAGGACGGGACAATCAGCCCCAGCATTTT. Translated, it gives CASSPTGRDNQPQHF.

DNA of the CDR3: TGTGCCAGCAGCTTAGGATCCTGGTCGGGGGAGACCCAGTACTTC. Translating it yields CASSLGSWSGETQYF. This chain uses TRBV13 with TRBJ2-5; a weak D match, TRBD2 (5 bases). V gave up 0 bases and J gave up 5 bases, with 13 bases separating them. The CDR3 consists of 15 residues. Per the germline V gene, CDR1 is PRHDT and CDR2 is FYEKMQ (reference sequence).

The chain recombines TRBV4-3 with TRBJ2-7; 7 positions match TRBD1. CDR1 and CDR2 from the germline V gene are LGHNA and YSLEER. J lost 3 bases, V lost 0 bases, and 2 bases had no gene match. The CDR3 consists of 14 residues. Here the CDR3 DNA reads TGCGCCAGCAGCCAAGACGGGGACAGCTACGAGCAGTACTTC. Translating it yields CASSQDGDSYEQYF.

This chain joins TRBV11-2 and TRBJ1-3; D unclear. Germline values: CDR1 SGHAT, CDR2 FQNNGV. The ends were cut back, 2 bases at V and 0 bases at J, with 2 bases in the middle. This CDR3 has 13 residues. The CDR3 spells CASSLPSGNTIYF. The DNA for the CDR3 is TGTGCCAGCAGCTTACCCTCTGGAAACACCATATATTTT.

J is TRBJ1-4 and V is TRBV27; D is possibly TRBD1 (6 bases). The V end was cut by 3 bases, the J end by 8 bases, with 13 bases between. The CDR3 has 14 amino acids. The germline CDR1 and CDR2 sequences are MNHEY and SMNVEV (reference sequence). The CDR3 DNA follows: TGTGCCAGCAGTTTCACAGGGTATGGGGAAAAACTGTTTTTT. This codes for CASSFTGYGEKLFF. The variable domain in full, with the rest retrieved from reference TRBV27 and TRBJ1-4, is EAQVTQNPRYLITVTGKKLTVTCSQNMNHEYMSWYRQDPGLGLRQIYYSMNVEVTDKGDVPEGYKVSRKEKRNFPLILESPSPNQTSLYFCASSFTGYGEKLFFGSGTQLSVL.